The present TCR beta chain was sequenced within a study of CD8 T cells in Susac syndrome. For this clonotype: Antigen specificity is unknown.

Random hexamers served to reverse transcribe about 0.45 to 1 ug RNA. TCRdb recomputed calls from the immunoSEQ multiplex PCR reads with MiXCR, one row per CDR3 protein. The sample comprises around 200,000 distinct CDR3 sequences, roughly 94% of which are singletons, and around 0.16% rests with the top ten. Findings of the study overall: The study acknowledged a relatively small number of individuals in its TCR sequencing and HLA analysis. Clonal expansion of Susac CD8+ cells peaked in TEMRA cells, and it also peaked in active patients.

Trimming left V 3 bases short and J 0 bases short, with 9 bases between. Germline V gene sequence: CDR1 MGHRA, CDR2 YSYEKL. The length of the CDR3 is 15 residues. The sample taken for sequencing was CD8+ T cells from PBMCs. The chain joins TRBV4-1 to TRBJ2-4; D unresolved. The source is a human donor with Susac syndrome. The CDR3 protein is CASSHTERAKNIQYF. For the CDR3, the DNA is TGCGCCAGCAGCCACACAGAGAGAGCCAAAAACATTCAGTACTTC.